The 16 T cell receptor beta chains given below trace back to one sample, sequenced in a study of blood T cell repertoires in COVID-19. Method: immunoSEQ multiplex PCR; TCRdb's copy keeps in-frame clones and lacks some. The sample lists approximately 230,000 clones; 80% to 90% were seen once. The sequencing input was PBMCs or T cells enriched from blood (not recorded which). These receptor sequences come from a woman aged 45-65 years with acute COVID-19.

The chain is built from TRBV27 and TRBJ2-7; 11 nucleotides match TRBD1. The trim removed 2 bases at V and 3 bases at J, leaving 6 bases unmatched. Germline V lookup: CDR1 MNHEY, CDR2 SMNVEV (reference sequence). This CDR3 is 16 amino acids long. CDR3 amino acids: CASSLVSGTGGYEQYF. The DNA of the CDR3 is TGTGCCAGCAGTTTAGTATCCGGGACAGGGGGCTACGAGCAGTACTTC.

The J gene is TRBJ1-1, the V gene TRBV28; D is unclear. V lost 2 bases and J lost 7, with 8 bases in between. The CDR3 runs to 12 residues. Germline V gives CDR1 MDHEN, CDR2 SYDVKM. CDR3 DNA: TGTGCCAGCAGTTTAGGCCACCTTGAAGCTTTCTTT. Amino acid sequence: CASSLGHLEAFF.

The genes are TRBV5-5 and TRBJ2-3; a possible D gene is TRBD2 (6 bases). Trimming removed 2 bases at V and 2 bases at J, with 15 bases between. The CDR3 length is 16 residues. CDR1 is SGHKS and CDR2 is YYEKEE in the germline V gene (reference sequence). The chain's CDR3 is CASSFGTSTSTDTQYF. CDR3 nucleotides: TGTGCCAGCAGCTTCGGGACTTCAACATCCACAGATACGCAGTATTTT. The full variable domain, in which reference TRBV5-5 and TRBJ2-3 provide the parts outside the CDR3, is DAGVTQSPTHLIKTRGQQVTLRCSPISGHKSVSWYQQVLGQGPQFIFQYYEKEERGRGNFPDRFSARQFPNYSSELNVNALLLGDSALYLCASSFGTSTSTDTQYFGPGTRLTVL.

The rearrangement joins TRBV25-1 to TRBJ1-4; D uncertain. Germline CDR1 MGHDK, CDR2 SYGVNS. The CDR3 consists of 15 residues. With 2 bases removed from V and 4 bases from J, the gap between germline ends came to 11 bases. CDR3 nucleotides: TGTGCCAGCAGTGAAGAAAGGACTTTTAATGAAAAACTGTTTTTT. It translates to CASSEERTFNEKLFF.

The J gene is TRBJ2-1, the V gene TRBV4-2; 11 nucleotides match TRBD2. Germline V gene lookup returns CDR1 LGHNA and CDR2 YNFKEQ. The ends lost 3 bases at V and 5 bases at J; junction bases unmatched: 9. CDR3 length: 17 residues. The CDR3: CASSQPTSGSSHNEQFF. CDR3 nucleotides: TGTGCCAGCAGCCAGCCAACTAGCGGGAGTTCTCACAATGAGCAGTTCTTC.

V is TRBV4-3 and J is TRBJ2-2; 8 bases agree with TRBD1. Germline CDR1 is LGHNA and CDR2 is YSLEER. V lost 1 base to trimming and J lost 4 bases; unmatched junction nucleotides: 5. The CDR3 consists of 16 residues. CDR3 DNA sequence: TGCGCCAGCAGCCAAGGGACAGGGACAACCACCGGGGAGCTGTTTTTT. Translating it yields CASSQGTGTTTGELFF.

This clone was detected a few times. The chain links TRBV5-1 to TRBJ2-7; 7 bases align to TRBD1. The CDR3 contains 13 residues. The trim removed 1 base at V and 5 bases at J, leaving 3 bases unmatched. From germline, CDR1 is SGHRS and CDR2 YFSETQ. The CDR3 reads CASSLTGAHEQYF. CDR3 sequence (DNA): TGCGCCAGCAGCTTGACAGGGGCCCACGAGCAGTACTTC.

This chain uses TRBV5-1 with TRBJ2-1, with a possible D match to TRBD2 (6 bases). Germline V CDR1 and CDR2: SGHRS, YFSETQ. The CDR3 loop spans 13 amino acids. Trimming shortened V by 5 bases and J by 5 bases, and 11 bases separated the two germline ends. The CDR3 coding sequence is TGCGCCAGCAGTGATCGGGAGAACAATGAGCAGTTCTTC. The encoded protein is CASSDRENNEQFF.

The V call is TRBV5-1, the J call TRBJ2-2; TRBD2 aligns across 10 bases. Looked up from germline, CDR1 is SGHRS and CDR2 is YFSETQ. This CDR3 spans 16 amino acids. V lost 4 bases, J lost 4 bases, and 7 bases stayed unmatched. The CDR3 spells CASSPPGLARTGELFF. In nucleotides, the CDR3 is TGCGCCAGCAGCCCACCGGGACTAGCGCGCACCGGGGAGCTGTTTTTT.

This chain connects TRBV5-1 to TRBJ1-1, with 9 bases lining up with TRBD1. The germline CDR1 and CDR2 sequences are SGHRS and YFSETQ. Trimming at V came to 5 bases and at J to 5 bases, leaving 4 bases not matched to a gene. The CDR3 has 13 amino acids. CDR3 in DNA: TGCGCCAGCAGTGCCGGGACAGGGACTGAAGCTTTCTTT. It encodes CASSAGTGTEAFF.

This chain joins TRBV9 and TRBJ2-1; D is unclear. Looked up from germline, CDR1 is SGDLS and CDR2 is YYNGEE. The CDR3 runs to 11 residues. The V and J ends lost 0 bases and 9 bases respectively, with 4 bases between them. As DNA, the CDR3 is TGTGCCAGCAGCGTAGCGAGTGAGCAGTTCTTC. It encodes CASSVASEQFF.

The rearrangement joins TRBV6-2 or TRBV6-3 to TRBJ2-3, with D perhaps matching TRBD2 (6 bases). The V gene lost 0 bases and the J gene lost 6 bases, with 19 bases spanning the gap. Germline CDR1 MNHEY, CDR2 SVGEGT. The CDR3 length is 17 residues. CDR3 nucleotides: TGTGCCAGCAGTTACTCGATAGGCGGGAACACGTGGGATACGCAGTATTTT. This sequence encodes CASSYSIGGNTWDTQYF.

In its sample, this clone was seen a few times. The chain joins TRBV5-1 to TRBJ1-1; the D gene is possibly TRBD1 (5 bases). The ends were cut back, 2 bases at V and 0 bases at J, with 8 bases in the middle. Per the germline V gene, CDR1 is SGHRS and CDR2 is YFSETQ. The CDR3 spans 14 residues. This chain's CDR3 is CASSLGDLNTEAFF. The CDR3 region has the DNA TGCGCCAGCAGCTTAGGGGATTTGAACACTGAAGCTTTCTTT.

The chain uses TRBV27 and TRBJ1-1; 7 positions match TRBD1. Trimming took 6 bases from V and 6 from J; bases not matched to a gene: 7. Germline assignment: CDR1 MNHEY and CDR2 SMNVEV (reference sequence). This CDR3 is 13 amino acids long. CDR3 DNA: TGTGCCAGCAGACCCCGACAGGGCGCTGAAGCTTTCTTT. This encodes CASRPRQGAEAFF.

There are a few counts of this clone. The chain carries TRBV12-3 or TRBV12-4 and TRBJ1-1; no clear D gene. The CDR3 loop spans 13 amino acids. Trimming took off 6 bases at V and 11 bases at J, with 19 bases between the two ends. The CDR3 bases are TGTGCCAGCAGCATCCGTCGGACTGTGACGGCTTTCTTT. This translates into CASSIRRTVTAFF.

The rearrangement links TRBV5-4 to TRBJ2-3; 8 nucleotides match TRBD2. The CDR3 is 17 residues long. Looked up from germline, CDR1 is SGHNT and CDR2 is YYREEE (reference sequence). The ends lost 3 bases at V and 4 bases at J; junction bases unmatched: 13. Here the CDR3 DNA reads TGTGCCAGCAGCTCAGCTCCGCCCGGGACTAGTGCAGATACGCAGTATTTT. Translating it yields CASSSAPPGTSADTQYF.